Shown below are 9 T cell receptor beta chains from a single sample sequenced in a study of PD-1 blockade in mismatch repair-deficient tumors. Only in-frame clones appear in the TCRdb table, and some are missing; sequencing was by immunoSEQ multiplex PCR. The sample carries roughly 34,000 clones, approximately 84% recorded once. This sample comprised PBMCs, obtained around 6 weeks after starting pembrolizumab. The receptors derive from an adult with mismatch repair-deficient cancer.

The chain's CDR3 is CASSPLVDQPQHF. The CDR3 DNA follows: TGTGCCAGCTCACCATTAGTTGATCAGCCCCAGCATTTT. This chain connects TRBV18 to TRBJ1-5; D gene ambiguous. This CDR3 spans 13 amino acids. The V and J ends lost 2 bases and 5 bases respectively, with 7 bases between them. CDR1 and CDR2 from the germline V gene are KGHSH and LQKENI.

The gene calls are TRBV5-1 and TRBJ1-1; possibly TRBD1 for D (6 bases). Germline CDR1 reads SGHRS; CDR2 reads YFSETQ. The V and J ends lost 3 bases and 4 bases respectively, with 10 bases between them. The CDR3 loop spans 13 amino acids. The CDR3 region is CASSSGQTTEAFF. The CDR3, as DNA: TGCGCCAGCAGCTCTGGACAGACCACTGAAGCTTTCTTT.

This sequence joins TRBV6-5 and TRBJ1-1; D remains unclear. CDR1 is MNHEY, CDR2 SVGAGI, per germline. The CDR3 contains 13 residues. V lost 5 bases, J lost 3 bases, and 10 bases lay in between. In DNA form, the CDR3 reads TGTGCCAGCAGTCCTAATGTGGACACTGAAGCTTTCTTT. Its protein is CASSPNVDTEAFF.

This chain uses TRBV27 with TRBJ2-5, with TRBD2 as a possible D gene (6 bases). This CDR3 has 14 amino acids. The germline V and J ends were trimmed by 3 bases and 5 bases, with 13 bases remaining between them. CDR1 and CDR2 from the germline V gene are MNHEY and SMNVEV (reference sequence). This CDR3 is CASSLGGGGETQYF. As DNA, the CDR3 is TGTGCCAGCAGTTTGGGGGGTGGGGGTGAGACCCAGTACTTC.

The genes are TRBV7-2 and TRBJ2-7, with 9 bases aligning to TRBD2. This CDR3 comprises 15 residues. CDR1 SGHTA and CDR2 FQGNSA come from the germline V gene. The V gene end was trimmed by 5 bases and the J gene end by 2 bases; junction bases not matched to a gene: 7. The CDR3 nucleotides read TGTGCCAGCAGCGTTAGCGGGAGCCTCGCCTACGAGCAGTACTTC. It is translated as CASSVSGSLAYEQYF.

The J gene is TRBJ1-6, the V gene TRBV5-1, with TRBD1 as a possible D gene (5 bases). CDR1 and CDR2 (germline): SGHRS, YFSETQ. Trimming took 1 base from V and 7 from J, leaving 18 bases between them. The CDR3 length is 17 residues. CDR3 in DNA: TGCGCCAGCAGCTTGTATACAGGAGGCGGGGGGAATTCACCCCTCCACTTT. Translated, it gives CASSLYTGGGGNSPLHF.

As DNA, the CDR3 is TGTGCCAGCAGTGATGGCAGGGGGTACGGAAACACCATATATTTT. Translation gives CASSDGRGYGNTIYF. The V and J genes are TRBV2 and TRBJ1-3, with 7 bases matching TRBD1. The trim removed 3 bases at V and 4 bases at J, leaving 6 bases unmatched. The CDR3 totals 15 residues. CDR1 SNHLY and CDR2 FYNNEI come from the germline V gene.

The gene calls are TRBV5-1 and TRBJ2-5, with a tentative D call TRBD2 (6 bases). In germline, CDR1 is SGHRS, CDR2 YFSETQ. The CDR3 runs 14 residues. V gave up 0 bases and J gave up 5 bases, with 11 bases separating them. CDR3 protein: CASSLDPSVETQYF. The CDR3 DNA is TGCGCCAGCAGCTTGGATCCTAGCGTGGAGACCCAGTACTTC.

V gene TRBV28 combines with J gene TRBJ2-5, with D uncertain. The better agreement between TRBJ2-7 and the DNA end casts doubt on the J call. The CDR3 totals 12 residues. The germline V gene encodes CDR1 MDHEN and CDR2 SYDVKM. CDR3 sequence (DNA): TGTGCCAGCAGTTTGATCTATTACGAGCAGTACTTC. Translated, it gives CASSLIYYEQYF.